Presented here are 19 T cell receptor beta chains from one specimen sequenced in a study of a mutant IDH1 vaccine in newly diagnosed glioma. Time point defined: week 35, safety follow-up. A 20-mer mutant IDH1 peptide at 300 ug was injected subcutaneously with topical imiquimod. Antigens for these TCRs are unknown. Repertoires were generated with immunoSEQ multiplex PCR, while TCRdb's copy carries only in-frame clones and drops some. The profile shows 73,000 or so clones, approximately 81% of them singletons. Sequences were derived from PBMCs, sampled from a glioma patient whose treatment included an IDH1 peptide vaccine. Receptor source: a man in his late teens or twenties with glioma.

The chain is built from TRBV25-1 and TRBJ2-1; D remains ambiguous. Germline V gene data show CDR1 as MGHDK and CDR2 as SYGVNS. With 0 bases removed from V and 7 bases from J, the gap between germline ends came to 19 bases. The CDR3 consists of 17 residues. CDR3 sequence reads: CASSEYRRNQRSNEQFF. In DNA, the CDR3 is TGTGCCAGCAGTGAATATCGCCGAAACCAACGTTCTAATGAGCAGTTCTTC.

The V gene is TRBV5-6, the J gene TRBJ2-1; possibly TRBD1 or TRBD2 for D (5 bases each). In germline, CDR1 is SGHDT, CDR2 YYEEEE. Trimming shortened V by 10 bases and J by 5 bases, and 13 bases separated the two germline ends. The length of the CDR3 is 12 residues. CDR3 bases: TGTGCCCGAGGCCGAGGGGACAATGAGCAGTTCTTC. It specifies CARGRGDNEQFF.

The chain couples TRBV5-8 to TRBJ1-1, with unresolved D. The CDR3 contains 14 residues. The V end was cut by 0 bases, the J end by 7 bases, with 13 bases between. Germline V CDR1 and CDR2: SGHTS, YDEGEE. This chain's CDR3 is CASSLGGLRIEAFF. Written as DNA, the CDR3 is TGTGCCAGCAGCTTGGGGGGTCTACGGATTGAAGCTTTCTTT.

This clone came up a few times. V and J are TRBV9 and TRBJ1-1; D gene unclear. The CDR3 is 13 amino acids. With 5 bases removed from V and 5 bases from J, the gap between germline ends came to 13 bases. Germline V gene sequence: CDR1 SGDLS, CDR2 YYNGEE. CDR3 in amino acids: CASSVEVRTEAFF. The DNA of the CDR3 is TGTGCCAGCAGTGTGGAAGTCCGAACTGAAGCTTTCTTT.

CDR3 sequence: CASSSQGQLSVAEAFF. As DNA, the CDR3 is TGTGCCAGCAGCTCCCAAGGTCAATTGTCGGTCGCTGAAGCTTTCTTT. The V and J genes are TRBV7-9 and TRBJ1-1; D gene ambiguous. CDR3 length: 16 amino acids. CDR1 and CDR2 from the germline V gene are SEHNR and FQNEAQ (reference sequence). The V and J ends lost 4 bases and 6 bases respectively, with 21 bases between them.

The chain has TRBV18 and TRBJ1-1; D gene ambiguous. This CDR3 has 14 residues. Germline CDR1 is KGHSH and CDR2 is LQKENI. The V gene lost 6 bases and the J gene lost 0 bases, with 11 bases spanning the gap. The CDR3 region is CASSYRNMNTEAFF. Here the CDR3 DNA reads TGTGCCAGCTCCTACAGAAATATGAACACTGAAGCTTTCTTT. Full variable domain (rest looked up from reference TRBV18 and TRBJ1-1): NAGVMQNPRHLVRRRGQEARLRCSPMKGHSHVYWYRQLPEEGLKFMVYLQKENIIDESGMPKERFSAEFPKEGPSILRIQQVVRGDSAAYFCASSYRNMNTEAFFGQGTRLTVV.

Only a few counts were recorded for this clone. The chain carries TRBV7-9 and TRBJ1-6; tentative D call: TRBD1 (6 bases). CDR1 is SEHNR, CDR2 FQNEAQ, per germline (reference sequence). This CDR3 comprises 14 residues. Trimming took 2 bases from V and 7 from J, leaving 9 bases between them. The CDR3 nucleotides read TGTGCCAGCAGCTTAAAGGGGGAGAATTCACCCCTCCACTTT. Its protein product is CASSLKGENSPLHF.

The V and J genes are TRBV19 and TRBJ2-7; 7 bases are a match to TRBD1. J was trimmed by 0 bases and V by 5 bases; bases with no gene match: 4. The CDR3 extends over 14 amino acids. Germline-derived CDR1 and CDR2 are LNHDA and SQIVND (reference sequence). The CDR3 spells CASSARQGSYEQYF. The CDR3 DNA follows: TGTGCCAGTAGTGCCCGACAGGGCTCCTACGAGCAGTACTTC.

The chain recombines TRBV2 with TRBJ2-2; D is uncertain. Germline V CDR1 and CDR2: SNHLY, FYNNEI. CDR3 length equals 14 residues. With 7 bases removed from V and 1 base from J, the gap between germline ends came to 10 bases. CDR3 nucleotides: TGTGCCAGCACGTCTAACAGGAACACCGGGGAGCTGTTTTTT. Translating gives CASTSNRNTGELFF. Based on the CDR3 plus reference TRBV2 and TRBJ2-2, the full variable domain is EPEVTQTPSHQVTQMGQEVILRCVPISNHLYFYWYRQILGQKVEFLVSFYNNEISEKSEIFDDQFSVERPDGSNFTLKIRSTKLEDSAMYFCASTSNRNTGELFFGEGSRLTVL.

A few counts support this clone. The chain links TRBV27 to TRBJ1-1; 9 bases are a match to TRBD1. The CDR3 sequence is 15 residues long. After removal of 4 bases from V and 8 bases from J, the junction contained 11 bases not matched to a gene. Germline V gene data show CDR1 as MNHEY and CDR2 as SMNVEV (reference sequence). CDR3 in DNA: TGTGCCAGCAGTTCAAGGGACCCGGGACAGGGAGAAGCTTTCTTT. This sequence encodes CASSSRDPGQGEAFF.

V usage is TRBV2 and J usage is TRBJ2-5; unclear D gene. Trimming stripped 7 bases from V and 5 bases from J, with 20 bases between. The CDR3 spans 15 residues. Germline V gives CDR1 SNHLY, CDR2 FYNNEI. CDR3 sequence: CASKTSGMGRETQYF. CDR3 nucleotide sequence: TGTGCCAGCAAAACAAGTGGGATGGGCCGGGAGACCCAGTACTTC.

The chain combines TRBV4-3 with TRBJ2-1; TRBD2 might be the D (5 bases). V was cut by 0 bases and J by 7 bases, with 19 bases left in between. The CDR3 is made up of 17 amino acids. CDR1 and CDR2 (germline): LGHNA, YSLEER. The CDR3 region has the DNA TGCGCCAGCAGCCAAGATGGGGTCACGGGGTACACGAATGAGCAGTTCTTC. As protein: CASSQDGVTGYTNEQFF.

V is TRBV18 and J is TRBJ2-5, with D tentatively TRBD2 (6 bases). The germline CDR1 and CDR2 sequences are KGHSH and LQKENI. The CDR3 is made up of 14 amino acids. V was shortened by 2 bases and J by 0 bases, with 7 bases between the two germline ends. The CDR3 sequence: CASSPGGYQETQYF. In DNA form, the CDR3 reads TGTGCCAGCTCACCAGGGGGGTACCAAGAGACCCAGTACTTC.

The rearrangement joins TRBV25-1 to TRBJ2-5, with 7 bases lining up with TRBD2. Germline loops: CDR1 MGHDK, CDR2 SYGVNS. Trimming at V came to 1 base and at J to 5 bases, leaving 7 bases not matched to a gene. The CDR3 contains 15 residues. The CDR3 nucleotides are TGTGCCAGCAGTGAATCAAAGGGAGGGGTGGAGACCCAGTACTTC. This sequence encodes CASSESKGGVETQYF.

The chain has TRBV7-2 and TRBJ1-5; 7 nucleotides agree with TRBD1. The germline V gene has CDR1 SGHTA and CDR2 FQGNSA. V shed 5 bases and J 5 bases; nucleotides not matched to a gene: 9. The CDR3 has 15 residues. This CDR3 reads CASSDREIWDQPQHF. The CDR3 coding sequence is TGTGCCAGCAGCGACAGGGAAATCTGGGATCAGCCCCAGCATTTT. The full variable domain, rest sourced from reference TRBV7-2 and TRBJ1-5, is GAGVSQSPSNKVTEKGKDVELRCDPISGHTALYWYRQSLGQGLEFLIYFQGNSAPDKSGLPSDRFSAERTGGSVSTLTIQRTQQEDSAVYLCASSDREIWDQPQHFGDGTRLSIL.

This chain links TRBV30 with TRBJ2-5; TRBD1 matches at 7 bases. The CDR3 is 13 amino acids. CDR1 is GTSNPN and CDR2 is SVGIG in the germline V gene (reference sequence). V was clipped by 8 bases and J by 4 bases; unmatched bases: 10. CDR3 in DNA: TGTGCCCTGGAAGGGGGCTGGGGAGAGACCCAGTACTTC. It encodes CALEGGWGETQYF. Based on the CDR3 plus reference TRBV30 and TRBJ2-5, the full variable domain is SQTIHQWPATLVQPVGSPLSLECTVEGTSNPNLYWYRQAAGRGLQLLFYSVGIGQISSEVPQNLSASRPQDRQFILSSKKLLLSDSGFYLCALEGGWGETQYFGPGTRLLVL.

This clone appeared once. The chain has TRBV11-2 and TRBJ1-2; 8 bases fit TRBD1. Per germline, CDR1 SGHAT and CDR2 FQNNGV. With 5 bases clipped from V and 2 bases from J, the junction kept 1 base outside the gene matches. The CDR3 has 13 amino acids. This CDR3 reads CASSRQGNYGYTF. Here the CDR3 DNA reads TGTGCCAGCAGCAGACAGGGGAACTATGGCTACACCTTC.

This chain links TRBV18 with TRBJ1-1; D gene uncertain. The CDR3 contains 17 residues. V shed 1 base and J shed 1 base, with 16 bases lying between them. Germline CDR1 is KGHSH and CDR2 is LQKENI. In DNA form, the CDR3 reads TGTGCCAGCTCACCACTTCCCGGGTTTTTAAAGAACACTGAAGCTTTCTTT. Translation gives CASSPLPGFLKNTEAFF.

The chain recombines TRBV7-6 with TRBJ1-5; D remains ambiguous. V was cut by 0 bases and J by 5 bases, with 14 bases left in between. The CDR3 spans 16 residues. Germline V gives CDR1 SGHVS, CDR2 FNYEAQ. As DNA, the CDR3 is TGTGCCAGCAGCTTAGCGTCCCCCCGGGCGGATCAGCCCCAGCATTTT. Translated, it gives CASSLASPRADQPQHF.